Listed here is a single TCR beta chain. Antigen specificity is unknown. Sequencing was performed with immunoSEQ multiplex PCR; in TCRdb, only in-frame clones are kept and a portion is missing. The sample yields some 60,000 clones, 95% to 96% seen once. This record belongs to a study of cytomegalovirus exposure and HLA in healthy donors. Study-level findings and limits: Under in vitro conditions, a few CMV-associated chains were confirmed as specific for CMV antigens. Cytomegalovirus status was reportedly diagnosed by the classifier with high sensitivity and specificity.

Sequencing input: PBMCs. This sequence was found in a man between 18 and 29 years old in good health and CMV-seronegative.

The CDR3 protein is CASSTAPTYEQYF. The CDR3 coding sequence is TGCGCCAGCAGTACCGCGCCGACCTACGAGCAGTACTTC. V usage is TRBV4-1 and J usage is TRBJ2-7; D is uncertain. Looked up from germline, CDR1 is MGHRA and CDR2 is YSYEKL. This CDR3 spans 13 amino acids. The V end lost 6 bases, the J end lost 2 bases, and 11 bases lay between the germline ends.